This T cell receptor beta chain is drawn from a study of T cell responses to AZD1222 COVID-19 vaccine. As for this clone: The target antigen is unknown.

Assay: immunoSEQ multiplex PCR; the TCRdb copy retains only in-frame clones and omits some. The data hold around 130,000 clones, with around 94% observed a single time. Study-wide points: Vaccination with two AZD1222 doses was followed by a rise in Spike-specific TCR breadth and depth.

Trimming removed 2 bases from V and 2 bases from J; junction bases left unmatched: 7. Germline-derived CDR1 and CDR2 are MNHEY and SMNVEV (reference sequence). The CDR3 contains 17 residues. This material consisted of peripheral blood, taken on day 0 of AZD1222 vaccination. The source is an adult in good health. The chain employs TRBV27 and TRBJ2-7; TRBD2 matches 12 bases. The CDR3: CASSLKPTSGSPYEQYF. The CDR3 DNA reads TGTGCCAGCAGTTTAAAGCCGACTAGCGGGAGTCCCTACGAGCAGTACTTC.